The 2 T cell receptor beta chains presented below share a single source sample, sequenced in a study of CD8 T cells in Susac syndrome. The authors reverse transcribed roughly 0.5 to 1 ug RNA with random hexamers. Each CDR3 protein gets one entry after TCRdb re-called the immunoSEQ multiplex PCR reads with MiXCR. The repertoire includes some 120,000 distinct CDR3 sequences, 90% to 95% of them detected once, and around 0.12% sits in the top ten. Material for sequencing was CD4+ T cells from PBMCs. The source of these receptors is a human donor with multiple sclerosis.

The chain links TRBV27 to TRBJ2-1; D might be TRBD1 (6 bases). Germline CDR1 MNHEY, CDR2 SMNVEV (reference sequence). This CDR3 region has 11 residues. Trimming shortened V by 1 base and J by 15 bases, and 10 bases separated the two germline ends. The CDR3 nucleotides are TGTGCCAGCAGTTTATACCAGGGGAGGTTCTTC. It is translated as CASSLYQGRFF.

The chain has TRBV7-9 and TRBJ1-2; TRBD1 agrees at 8 bases. This CDR3 is built from 13 residues. V lost 2 bases, J lost 7 bases, and 3 bases stayed unmatched. Germline V gives CDR1 SEHNR, CDR2 FQNEAQ (reference sequence). The CDR3 region has the DNA TGTGCCAGCAGCTTACAGGGGGCGCCTGGCTACACCTTC. Its protein product is CASSLQGAPGYTF.